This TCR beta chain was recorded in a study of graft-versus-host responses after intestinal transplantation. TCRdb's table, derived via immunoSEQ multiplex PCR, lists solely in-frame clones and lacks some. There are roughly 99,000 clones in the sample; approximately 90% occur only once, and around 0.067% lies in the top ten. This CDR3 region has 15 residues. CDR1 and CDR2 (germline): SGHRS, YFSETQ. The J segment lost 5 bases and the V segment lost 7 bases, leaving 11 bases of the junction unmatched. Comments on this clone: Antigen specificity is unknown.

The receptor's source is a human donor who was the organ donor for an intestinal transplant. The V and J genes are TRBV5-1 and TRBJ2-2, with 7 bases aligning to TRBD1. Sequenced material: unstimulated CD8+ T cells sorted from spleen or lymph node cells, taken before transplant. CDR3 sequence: CASQRQGVLTGELFF. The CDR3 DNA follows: TGCGCCAGCCAAAGACAGGGCGTTTTGACCGGGGAGCTGTTTTTT.